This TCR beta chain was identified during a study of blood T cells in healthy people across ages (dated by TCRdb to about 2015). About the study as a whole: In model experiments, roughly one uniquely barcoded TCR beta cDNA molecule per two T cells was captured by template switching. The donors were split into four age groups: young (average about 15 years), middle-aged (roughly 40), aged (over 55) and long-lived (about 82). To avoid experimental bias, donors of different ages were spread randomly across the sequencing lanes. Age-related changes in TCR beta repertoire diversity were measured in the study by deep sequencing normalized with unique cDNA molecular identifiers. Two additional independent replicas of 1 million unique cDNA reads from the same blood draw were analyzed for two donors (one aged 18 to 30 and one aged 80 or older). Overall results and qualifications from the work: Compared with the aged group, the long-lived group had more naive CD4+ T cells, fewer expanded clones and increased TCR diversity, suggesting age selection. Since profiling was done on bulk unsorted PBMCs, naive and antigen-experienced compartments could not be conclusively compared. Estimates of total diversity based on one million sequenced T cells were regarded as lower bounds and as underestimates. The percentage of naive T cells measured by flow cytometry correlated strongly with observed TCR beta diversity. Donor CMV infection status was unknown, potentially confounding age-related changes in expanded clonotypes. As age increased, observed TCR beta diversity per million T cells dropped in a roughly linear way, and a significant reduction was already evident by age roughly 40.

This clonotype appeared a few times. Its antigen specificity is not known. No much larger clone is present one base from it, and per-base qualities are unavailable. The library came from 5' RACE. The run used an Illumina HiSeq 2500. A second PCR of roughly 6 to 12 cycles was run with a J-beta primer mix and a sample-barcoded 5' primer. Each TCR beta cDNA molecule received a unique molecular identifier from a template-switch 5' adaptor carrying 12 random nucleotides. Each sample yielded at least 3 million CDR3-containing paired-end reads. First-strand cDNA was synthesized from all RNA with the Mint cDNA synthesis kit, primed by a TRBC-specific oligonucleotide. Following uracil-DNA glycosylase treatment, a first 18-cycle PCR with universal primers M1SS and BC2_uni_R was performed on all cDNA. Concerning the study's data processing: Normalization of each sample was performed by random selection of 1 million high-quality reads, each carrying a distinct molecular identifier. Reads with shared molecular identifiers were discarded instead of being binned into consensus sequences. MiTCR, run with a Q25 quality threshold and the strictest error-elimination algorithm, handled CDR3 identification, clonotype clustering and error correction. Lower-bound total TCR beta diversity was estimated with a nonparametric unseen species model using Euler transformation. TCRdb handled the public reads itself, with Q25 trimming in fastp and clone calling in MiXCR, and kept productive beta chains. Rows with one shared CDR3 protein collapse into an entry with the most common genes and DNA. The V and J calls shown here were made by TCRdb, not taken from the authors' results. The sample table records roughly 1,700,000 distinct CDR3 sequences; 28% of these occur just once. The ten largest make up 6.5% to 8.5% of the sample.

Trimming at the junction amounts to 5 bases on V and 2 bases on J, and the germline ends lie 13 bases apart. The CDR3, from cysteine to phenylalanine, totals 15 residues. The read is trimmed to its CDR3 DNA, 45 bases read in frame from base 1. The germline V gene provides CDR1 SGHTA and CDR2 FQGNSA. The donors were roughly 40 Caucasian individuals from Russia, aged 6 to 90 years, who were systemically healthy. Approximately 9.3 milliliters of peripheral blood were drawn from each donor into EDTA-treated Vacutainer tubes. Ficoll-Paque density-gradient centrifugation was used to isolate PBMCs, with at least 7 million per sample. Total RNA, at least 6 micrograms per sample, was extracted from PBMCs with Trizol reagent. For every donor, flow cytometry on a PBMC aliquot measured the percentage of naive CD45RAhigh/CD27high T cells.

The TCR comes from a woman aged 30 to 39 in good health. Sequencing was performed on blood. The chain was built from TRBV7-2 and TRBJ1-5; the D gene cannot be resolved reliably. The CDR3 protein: CASSPGANGNQPQHF. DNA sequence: TGTGCCAGCAGCCCCGGCGCTAATGGCAATCAGCCCCAGCATTTT.